One sample yielded the 31 T cell receptor beta chains listed below, sequenced in a study of T cells in Graves' hyperthyroidism and ophthalmopathy. TCR beta CDR3 region amplification was performed from RNA transcripts. In the first-round RT-PCR of the TCR CDR3, the HTBI primer set was used. TCRdb fed the multiplex PCR reads into MiXCR, producing one record per CDR3 protein. This table has nearly 600,000 distinct CDR3 sequences, 12% to 15% appearing once. Sample: blood. The receptors were sampled from a woman in her late teens or twenties with Graves' ophthalmopathy.

This chain uses TRBV9 with TRBJ1-6, with 11 bases lining up with TRBD1. The CDR3 length is 15 residues. V lost 2 bases and J lost 10; bases outside the gene matches: 5. Looked up from germline, CDR1 is SGDLS and CDR2 is YYNGEE. The CDR3: CASSVSGTGGSPLHF. The CDR3 DNA reads as TGTGCCAGCAGCGTTTCAGGGACAGGGGGGTCACCCCTCCACTTT. Full variable domain (remainder filled in from reference TRBV9 and TRBJ1-6): DSGVTQTPKHLITATGQRVTLRCSPRSGDLSVYWYQQSLDQGLQFLIQYYNGEERAKGNILERFSAQQFPDLHSELNLSSLELGDSALYFCASSVSGTGGSPLHFGNGTRLTVT.

This clonotype appeared many times. The rearrangement uses TRBV7-8 and TRBJ2-2; the match to TRBD2 covers 9 bases. V shed 4 bases, J shed 5 bases, and the junction held 8 bases outside the gene matches. The CDR3 extends over 16 amino acids. The germline CDR1 and CDR2 sequences are SGHVS and FQNEAQ. DNA for the CDR3: TGTGCCAGCAGCTCATGGGGTAGCGGGAGTACCGGGGAGCTGTTTTTT. As protein: CASSSWGSGSTGELFF.

This clonotype was observed a handful of times. This rearrangement joins TRBV4-1 to TRBJ1-1; possible D gene TRBD1, 5 bases. V was shortened by 3 bases and J by 11 bases, with 10 bases between the two germline ends. The germline V gene encodes CDR1 MGHRA and CDR2 YSYEKL. This CDR3 has 11 amino acids. In nucleotides, the CDR3 is TGCGCCAGCAGCCAGGAAGGGGCGGCTTTCTTT. Translating it yields CASSQEGAAFF.

This clonotype came up many times. One end of the junction is discordant with germline, which a read error may explain. This chain connects TRBV7-9 to TRBJ1-1, with a weak D call TRBD1 (5 bases). The CDR3 length is 18 residues. Per the germline V gene, CDR1 is SEHNR and CDR2 is FQNEAQ (reference sequence). CDR3 residues: CASGFLFGAASGDTEAFF. DNA for the CDR3: TGTGCCAGCGGCTTCCTTTTTGGGGCTGCAAGCGGGGACACTGAAGCTTTCTTT.

This clonotype was detected ten times or more. This sequence joins TRBV30 and TRBJ2-2; D is perhaps TRBD1 or TRBD2 (5 bases each). The V end lost 3 bases, the J end lost 6 bases, and 11 bases lay between the germline ends. This CDR3 is 13 amino acids long. The V gene's germline CDR1 is GTSNPN and CDR2 SVGIG (reference sequence). This chain's CDR3 is CAWRPQGAGELFF. CDR3 DNA sequence: TGTGCCTGGAGACCCCAGGGAGCCGGGGAGCTGTTTTTT.

This clonotype has more than one count but fewer than ten. V is TRBV3-1 and J is TRBJ1-2; a possible D gene is TRBD1 (5 bases). From germline, CDR1 is LGHDT and CDR2 YNNKEL (reference sequence). This CDR3 spans 13 amino acids. V was pared by 0 bases and J by 8 bases, with 10 bases between. DNA of the CDR3: TGTGCCAGCAGCCAAGATCGTTGGGACGGCTACACCTTC. Protein sequence: CASSQDRWDGYTF.

There are many counts of this clonotype. The chain carries TRBV30 and TRBJ2-7; D unresolved. This CDR3 has 13 amino acids. Germline CDR1 GTSNPN, CDR2 SVGIG (reference sequence). V lost 0 bases to trimming and J lost 6 bases, with 12 bases between them. CDR3 in DNA: TGTGCCTGGAGTGTAAGGACCGCCAGCGAGCAGTACTTC. This codes for CAWSVRTASEQYF.

This clonotype was picked up many times. This chain connects TRBV3-1 to TRBJ2-4; no clear D. The length of the CDR3 is 14 residues. Germline V gene lookup returns CDR1 LGHDT and CDR2 YNNKEL (reference sequence). V was clipped by 4 bases and J by 4 bases, with 11 bases between them. The CDR3 here is CASSPQSTKNIQYF. Written as DNA, the CDR3 is TGTGCCAGCAGCCCCCAGTCGACAAAAAACATTCAGTACTTC.

The rearrangement uses TRBV7-6 and TRBJ1-4, with D uncertain. The CDR3 is 13 residues long. The germline CDR1 and CDR2 sequences are SGHVS and FNYEAQ. Trimming shortened V by 1 base and J by 8 bases, and 8 bases separated the two germline ends. The CDR3 region has the DNA TGTGCCAGCAGCTTAGTGGGCCCCGAAAAACTGTTTTTT. This codes for CASSLVGPEKLFF.

This clonotype was seen at least ten times. J is TRBJ1-5 and V is TRBV28; D gene ambiguous. Germline V gene lookup returns CDR1 MDHEN and CDR2 SYDVKM. This CDR3 is 13 amino acids long. The V gene lost 10 bases and the J gene lost 9 bases, with 19 bases spanning the gap. The DNA of the CDR3 is TGTGCCACCACACCCCTCGCCTCTATGCCCCAGCATTTT. Translation gives CATTPLASMPQHF. Complete variable domain (other parts from reference TRBV28 and TRBJ1-5): DVKVTQSSRYLVKRTGEKVFLECVQDMDHENMFWYRQDPGLGLRLIYFSYDVKMKEKGDIPEGYSVSREKKERFSLILESASTNQTSMYLCATTPLASMPQHFGDGTRLSIL.

This clonotype showed up many times. V is TRBV6-1 and J is TRBJ2-7, with a possible D match to TRBD2 (6 bases). CDR1 MNHNS and CDR2 SASEGT come from the germline V gene. V was cut by 6 bases and J by 5 bases, with 20 bases left in between. The CDR3 length is 15 residues. As DNA, the CDR3 is TGTGCCAGCAGCCCTGGCGGGACCTCTTGGAACGAGCAGTACTTC. Its translation is CASSPGGTSWNEQYF.

This clonotype was seen at least ten times. The chain has TRBV10-3 and TRBJ2-3; D call uncertain. CDR3 length equals 13 residues. Germline V lookup: CDR1 ENHRY, CDR2 SYGVKD. V shed 7 bases and J shed 2 bases, with 10 bases lying between them. CDR3 sequence: CAINRDPTDTQYF. CDR3 nucleotides: TGTGCCATCAACCGAGACCCCACAGATACGCAGTATTTT.

This clonotype was detected once. The chain carries TRBV19 and TRBJ1-1, with 8 bases identical to TRBD1. Germline V lookup: CDR1 LNHDA, CDR2 SQIVND (reference sequence). The CDR3 extends over 16 amino acids. The V segment lost 5 bases and the J segment 2 bases; nucleotides outside the gene matches: 10. The CDR3 loop reads CASSAGGTGLNTEAFF. The CDR3 nucleotides read TGTGCCAGTAGTGCGGGCGGGACAGGCTTAAACACTGAAGCTTTCTTT. Complete variable domain (other parts from reference TRBV19 and TRBJ1-1): DGGITQSPKYLFRKEGQNVTLSCEQNLNHDAMYWYRQDPGQGLRLIYYSQIVNDFQKGDIAEGYSVSREKKESFPLTVTSAQKNPTAFYLCASSAGGTGLNTEAFFGQGTRLTVV.

This clonotype came up many times. The genes are TRBV19 and TRBJ2-3; no firm D call. The CDR3 has 14 amino acids. Germline V gene sequence: CDR1 LNHDA, CDR2 SQIVND (reference sequence). Deletions cut 1 base from V and 1 base from J, with 6 bases between. The CDR3 sequence: CASSIAGRTDTQYF. CDR3 nucleotide sequence: TGTGCCAGTAGTATAGCGGGTCGCACAGATACGCAGTATTTT.

The genes are TRBV24-1 and TRBJ2-1; D is perhaps TRBD2 (7 bases). The germline V gene has CDR1 KGHDR and CDR2 SFDVKD. V was shortened by 4 bases and J by 6 bases, with 15 bases between the two germline ends. CDR3 length: 15 amino acids. The CDR3 coding sequence is TGTGCCACCAGTGACCCCCGAGGGGGGGGCAATGAGCAGTTCTTC. Translation: CATSDPRGGGNEQFF.

This clonotype appeared many times. V gene TRBV27 combines with J gene TRBJ2-7; D possibly corresponds to TRBD1 (6 bases). Germline-derived CDR1 and CDR2 are MNHEY and SMNVEV (reference sequence). Trimming shortened V by 3 bases and J by 5 bases, and 11 bases separated the two germline ends. This CDR3 has 13 amino acids. CDR3: CASSFLGADEQYF. In DNA form, the CDR3 reads TGTGCCAGCAGTTTTTTGGGGGCGGACGAGCAGTACTTC.

This clonotype was counted many times. The chain employs TRBV4-3 and TRBJ2-1, with D perhaps matching TRBD2 (5 bases). The germline V gene has CDR1 LGHNA and CDR2 YSLEER. CDR3 size: 15 residues. Trimming removed 4 bases from V and 3 bases from J, with 13 bases in between. DNA for the CDR3: TGCGCCAGCAGCCGAGACTACATTGTCTACAATGAGCAGTTCTTC. This translates into CASSRDYIVYNEQFF.

The chain joins TRBV2 to TRBJ2-2; 12 bases fit TRBD2. The CDR3 contains 16 residues. CDR1 and CDR2 (germline): SNHLY, FYNNEI. Trimming cost V 1 base and J 10 bases; bases outside gene matches: 7. CDR3 region: CASSEVLAGGLKELFF. CDR3 bases: TGTGCCAGCAGTGAAGTGCTAGCGGGAGGGTTGAAGGAGCTGTTTTTT.

This clonotype was detected ten times or more. This chain joins TRBV6-5 and TRBJ1-6; possible D gene TRBD1, 5 bases. The V end was cut by 4 bases, the J end by 2 bases, with 9 bases between. The CDR3 spans 15 residues. Germline CDR1 MNHEY, CDR2 SVGAGI. The DNA of the CDR3 is TGTGCCAGCAGTTTCTCGGGGCCCTATAATTCACCCCTCCACTTT. This encodes CASSFSGPYNSPLHF.

This clonotype was recorded a few times. The chain has TRBV9 and TRBJ1-2; no firm D call. This CDR3 contains 20 residues. CDR1 and CDR2 from the germline V gene are SGDLS and YYNGEE. V shed 4 bases and J shed 0 bases, with 28 bases lying between them. CDR3: CASSHQLPARRNVANYGYTF. The CDR3 region has the DNA TGTGCCAGCAGCCATCAACTACCCGCGAGGAGAAACGTAGCTAACTATGGCTACACCTTC.

This clonotype was observed a few times. Possible read error: a much larger clone is one base away. The rearrangement links TRBV12-3 or TRBV12-4 to TRBJ2-2, with 8 bases aligning to TRBD2. There are 14 residues in the CDR3. The V and J ends lost 10 bases and 1 base, in that order; junction bases with no gene match: 5. CDR3: CANRSGRNTGELFF. In nucleotides, the CDR3 is TGTGCCAACAGAAGCGGGAGGAACACCGGGGAGCTGTTTTTT.

The genes are TRBV19 and TRBJ1-2, with TRBD1 matching 7 bases. Germline V gene lookup returns CDR1 LNHDA and CDR2 SQIVND (reference sequence). The CDR3 is 15 amino acids. Trimming took 3 bases from V and 6 from J; bases not matched to a gene: 10. The CDR3 DNA follows: TGTGCCAGTAGTATGGGGCCAGGGGGTCCTGATGGCTACACCTTC. Its translation is CASSMGPGGPDGYTF.

This clonotype showed up just a few times. The CDR3 is CASSLDPDRNYGYTF. DNA of the CDR3: TGTGCCAGCAGCTTAGACCCCGACAGAAACTATGGCTACACCTTC. The chain uses TRBV7-6 and TRBJ1-2, with D perhaps matching TRBD1 (5 bases). The ends were cut back, 1 base at V and 2 bases at J, with 11 bases in the middle. CDR3 length equals 15 residues. Germline V CDR1 and CDR2: SGHVS, FNYEAQ.

This clonotype was found many times. This chain joins TRBV18 and TRBJ2-4; D ambiguous. In germline, CDR1 is KGHSH, CDR2 LQKENI. The V gene lost 3 bases and the J gene lost 0 bases, with 9 bases spanning the gap. The CDR3 has 15 residues. The CDR3: CASSPQVTAKNIQYF. The CDR3 DNA reads as TGTGCCAGCTCACCTCAAGTTACAGCCAAAAACATTCAGTACTTC.

This clonotype was seen more than once but under ten times. The chain recombines TRBV6-1 with TRBJ2-2; 11 positions agree with TRBD2. Losses at the gene ends were 6 bases for V and 5 bases for J; bases not matched to a gene: 8. Germline lookup yields CDR1 MNHNS and CDR2 SASEGT. The CDR3 loop spans 16 amino acids. The CDR3 nucleotides are TGTGCCAGCAGCCAGACTAGCGGGGCAGGGACCGGGGAGCTGTTTTTT. This sequence encodes CASSQTSGAGTGELFF.

The chain is built from TRBV4-1 and TRBJ2-7; maybe TRBD2 (7 bases). Looked up from germline, CDR1 is MGHRA and CDR2 is YSYEKL. Trimming cost V 1 base and J 3 bases, with 10 bases left between them. The CDR3 is made up of 14 amino acids. DNA of the CDR3: TGCGCCAGCAGCCAAGGGGGGGGCCTCTACGAGCAGTACTTC. Protein sequence: CASSQGGGLYEQYF.

This clonotype was seen ten or more times. The gene calls are TRBV5-6 and TRBJ2-1, with TRBD2 identical over 8 bases. Germline V gene data show CDR1 as SGHDT and CDR2 as YYEEEE. The J segment lost 1 base and the V segment lost 0 bases, leaving 3 bases of the junction unmatched. CDR3 length equals 16 residues. The CDR3 reads CASSLGSGVSYNEQFF. The CDR3 region has the DNA TGTGCCAGCAGCTTGGGTAGCGGGGTGTCCTACAATGAGCAGTTCTTC.

In this sample, this clonotype turned up a few times. J is TRBJ1-4 and V is TRBV15, with 11 positions matching TRBD1. V lost 3 bases and J lost 4; bases outside the gene matches: 13. The germline V gene encodes CDR1 LNHNV and CDR2 YYDKDF (reference sequence). The CDR3 length is 19 residues. This chain's CDR3 is CATSSEGQGGSFGNEKLFF. Written as DNA, the CDR3 is TGTGCCACCAGCAGCGAGGGACAGGGGGGCTCGTTTGGTAATGAAAAACTGTTTTTT.

Many counts were recorded for this clonotype. V is TRBV6-1 and J is TRBJ1-5, with TRBD1 matching over 9 bases. Germline trimming cut 4 bases from V and 9 bases from J; bases unmatched to any gene: 4. The CDR3 has 13 amino acids. Germline values: CDR1 MNHNS, CDR2 SASEGT. The CDR3 DNA is TGTGCCAGCAGTGGGACAGGGGCTTCGCCCCAGCATTTT. This encodes CASSGTGASPQHF.

This clonotype was seen many times. The V call is TRBV12-3 or TRBV12-4, the J call TRBJ1-2, with 7 bases aligning to TRBD1. The CDR3 has 14 amino acids. The V segment lost 3 bases and the J segment 1 base; nucleotides outside the gene matches: 2. Here the CDR3 reads CASSLGQINYGYTF. The CDR3 coding sequence is TGTGCCAGCAGTTTGGGACAGATTAACTATGGCTACACCTTC.

The V and J genes are TRBV11-3 and TRBJ2-4; 9 bases align to TRBD1. V gave up 4 bases and J gave up 0 bases; unmatched junction bases: 7. CDR1 is SGHNT and CDR2 is YENEEA in the germline V gene. The CDR3 runs to 17 residues. In nucleotides, the CDR3 is TGTGCCAGCAGCTCCTGGACAGGGGAATTAGCCAAAAACATTCAGTACTTC. It specifies CASSSWTGELAKNIQYF.